This entry describes one TCR beta chain. The CDR3 consists of 13 residues. Then a second PCR, running about 7 to 11 cycles, was carried out with a sample-barcoded 5' primer and a J-beta primer mix. TCRdb re-called the 5' RACE reads with MiXCR, one entry per CDR3 protein. Among roughly 860,000 distinct CDR3 sequences listed, approximately 59% were seen once. This specimen belongs to a study of blood T cells in healthy people across ages. The TCR originated in a man aged 25-45 years in good health. The gene calls are TRBV12-3 or TRBV12-4 and TRBJ2-4, with D hard to call. The DNA end is a closer match to TRBJ2-7, so the J assignment may be wrong. Sequencing was done on a sample of blood. The CDR3 spells CASTFRPSYEQYF. In DNA, the CDR3 is TGTGCCAGCACCTTTAGACCTAGCTACGAGCAGTACTTC.